Below are 14 T cell receptor beta chains sequenced from a single sample in a study of identifying expanded T cells in peripheral blood. Profiled with immunoSEQ multiplex PCR; TCRdb holds only in-frame clones, not every one. Here the sample spans 100,000 to 110,000 clones, 88% being singletons. Material: blood. All receptors derive from a person aged 18 to 75 in good health.

V usage is TRBV7-8 and J usage is TRBJ2-5; a possible D gene is TRBD1 (5 bases). Germline V gene sequence: CDR1 SGHVS, CDR2 FQNEAQ. Trimming took off 3 bases at V and 2 bases at J, with 16 bases between the two ends. The CDR3 has 16 residues. The CDR3 DNA reads TGTGCCAGCAGCTTTTTTTTAGTGACAGCACAAGAGACCCAGTACTTC. Translation: CASSFFLVTAQETQYF.

This sequence joins TRBV7-2 and TRBJ1-1, with TRBD1 matching over 7 bases. CDR3 length equals 12 residues. J gave up 2 bases and V 10 bases, and 4 bases lay outside the gene matches. From germline, CDR1 is SGHTA and CDR2 FQGNSA. The DNA of the CDR3 is TGTGCCAAAGGACAGGCTAACACTGAAGCTTTCTTT. It is translated as CAKGQANTEAFF. The full variable domain, with the rest looked up from reference TRBV7-2 and TRBJ1-1, is GAGVSQSPSNKVTEKGKDVELRCDPISGHTALYWYRQSLGQGLEFLIYFQGNSAPDKSGLPSDRFSAERTGGSVSTLTIQRTQQEDSAVYLCAKGQANTEAFFGQGTRLTVV.

V usage is TRBV5-4 and J usage is TRBJ1-3; D might be TRBD1 (5 bases). This CDR3 is built from 14 residues. V lost 0 bases and J lost 2, with 6 bases in between. The germline V gene has CDR1 SGHNT and CDR2 YYREEE (reference sequence). The CDR3 protein is CASSLGQTGNTIYF. CDR3 nucleotides: TGTGCCAGCAGCTTGGGACAGACTGGAAACACCATATATTTT.

This chain joins TRBV19 and TRBJ2-7; 9 bases agree with TRBD1. The length of the CDR3 is 14 residues. Germline CDR1 and CDR2: LNHDA and SQIVND (reference sequence). The V segment lost 5 bases and the J segment 2 bases; nucleotides outside the gene matches: 4. The CDR3 loop is CASSGWTGAYEQYF. In DNA, the CDR3 is TGTGCCAGTAGTGGGTGGACAGGGGCCTACGAGCAGTACTTC.

This clone was recorded a few times. The gene calls are TRBV10-3 and TRBJ2-7; 8 nucleotides match TRBD1. The CDR3 runs to 13 residues. Germline values: CDR1 ENHRY, CDR2 SYGVKD. V gave up 5 bases and J gave up 3 bases; unmatched junction bases: 3. Here the CDR3 reads CAISPDRGYEQYF. CDR3 nucleotide sequence: TGTGCCATCAGTCCCGACAGGGGCTACGAGCAGTACTTC.

The gene calls are TRBV5-4 and TRBJ2-1, with 7 bases lining up with TRBD2. The junction had 11 bases not matched to a gene; V was cut back by 1 base and J by 7 bases. This CDR3 comprises 16 residues. Germline loops: CDR1 SGHNT, CDR2 YYREEE (reference sequence). The CDR3 DNA is TGTGCCAGCAGCTTGTTGCAGGCGGGAGCCGTTAATGAGCAGTTCTTC. This encodes CASSLLQAGAVNEQFF. Looking up the rest from reference TRBV5-4 and TRBJ2-1 gives the full variable domain: ETGVTQSPTHLIKTRGQQVTLRCSSQSGHNTVSWYQQALGQGPQFIFQYYREEENGRGNFPPRFSGLQFPNYSSELNVNALELDDSALYLCASSLLQAGAVNEQFFGPGTRLTVL.

The V call is TRBV23-1, the J call TRBJ1-2; D may be TRBD1 (6 bases). TRBV23-1 is noted as an ORF with a role that remains uncertain. V lost 2 bases and J lost 2, with 9 bases in between. The CDR3 runs 14 residues. CDR3 in amino acids: CASSQTDRNYGYTF. The CDR3 nucleotides read TGCGCCAGCAGTCAAACGGACAGAAACTATGGCTACACCTTC.

This clone was found once. The rearrangement joins TRBV2 to TRBJ2-1; TRBD2 aligns across 13 bases. CDR3 length: 15 residues. Trimming removed 5 bases from V and 7 bases from J; junction bases left unmatched: 5. Germline V CDR1 and CDR2: SNHLY, FYNNEI. CDR3 bases: TGTGCCAGCAGTCGCGAACTAGCGGGAGGGAATGAGCAGTTCTTC. As protein: CASSRELAGGNEQFF.

The chain recombines TRBV30 with TRBJ1-2; no clear D. The CDR3 totals 13 residues. Germline CDR1 reads GTSNPN; CDR2 reads SVGIG (reference sequence). V lost 1 base, J lost 4 bases, and 10 bases lay in between. CDR3 nucleotides: TGTGCCTGGAGTGCCTATCGATCCTATGGCTACACCTTC. Its protein product is CAWSAYRSYGYTF.

The chain combines TRBV4-3 with TRBJ2-6; 10 positions agree with TRBD1. From germline, CDR1 is LGHNA and CDR2 YSLEER. V lost 3 bases and J lost 0; bases outside the gene matches: 5. CDR3 length: 18 residues. The CDR3 nucleotides read TGCGCCAGCAGCCACCCGGGACAGGGGCTCTCTGGGGCCAACGTCCTGACTTTC. Its protein is CASSHPGQGLSGANVLTF.

CDR3 sequence: CAIRSGQTSNYGYTF. The CDR3 DNA follows: TGTGCCATCAGATCCGGACAGACTTCTAACTATGGCTACACCTTC. The J gene is TRBJ1-2, the V gene TRBV10-3, with D possibly matching TRBD1 (6 bases). The CDR3 has 15 residues. Looked up from germline, CDR1 is ENHRY and CDR2 is SYGVKD. V dropped 6 bases and J dropped 0 bases, with 14 bases sitting between them.

This clone was seen once. This CDR3 reads CASRRGPGANVLTF. The CDR3 DNA reads as TGTGCCAGTAGGAGGGGTCCTGGGGCCAACGTCCTGACTTTC. This rearrangement joins TRBV19 to TRBJ2-6; D tentatively reads TRBD1 or TRBD2 (5 bases each). From germline, CDR1 is LNHDA and CDR2 SQIVND (reference sequence). The CDR3 length is 14 residues. Trimming took off 6 bases at V and 2 bases at J, with 8 bases between the two ends.

This sequence joins TRBV6-4 and TRBJ2-1; D possibly corresponds to TRBD1 (6 bases). With 0 bases removed from V and 8 bases from J, the gap between germline ends came to 11 bases. Germline loops: CDR1 MRHNA, CDR2 SNTAGT. The CDR3 is made up of 14 amino acids. For the CDR3, the DNA is TGTGCCAGCAGTGACTCGGGGGCAGTTGATGAGCAGTTCTTC. Protein product: CASSDSGAVDEQFF.

The chain employs TRBV5-8 and TRBJ2-5, with 9 bases identical to TRBD1. Germline CDR1 reads SGHTS; CDR2 reads YDEGEE. The J segment lost 3 bases and the V segment lost 4 bases, leaving 10 bases of the junction unmatched. The CDR3 runs to 16 residues. Here the CDR3 DNA reads TGTGCCAGCAGCCAATCCACTGGGACAGGGAAAGAGACCCAGTACTTC. Encoded protein: CASSQSTGTGKETQYF.